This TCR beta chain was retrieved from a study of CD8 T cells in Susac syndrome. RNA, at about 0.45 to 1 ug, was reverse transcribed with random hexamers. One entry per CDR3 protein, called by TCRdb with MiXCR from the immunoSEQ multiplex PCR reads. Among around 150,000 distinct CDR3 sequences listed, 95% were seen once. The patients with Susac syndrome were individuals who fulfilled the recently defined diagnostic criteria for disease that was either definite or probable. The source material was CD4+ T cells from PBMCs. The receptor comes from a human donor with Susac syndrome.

The chain's CDR3 is CSATPETVYEQYF. CDR3 sequence (DNA): TGCAGTGCTACGCCCGAGACAGTATACGAGCAGTACTTC. This sequence joins TRBV20-1 and TRBJ2-7; tentatively, D is TRBD1 (5 bases). The CDR3 is 13 amino acids. CDR1 DFQATT and CDR2 SNEGSKA come from the germline V gene (reference sequence). Trimming cost V 4 bases and J 4 bases, with 14 bases left between them.